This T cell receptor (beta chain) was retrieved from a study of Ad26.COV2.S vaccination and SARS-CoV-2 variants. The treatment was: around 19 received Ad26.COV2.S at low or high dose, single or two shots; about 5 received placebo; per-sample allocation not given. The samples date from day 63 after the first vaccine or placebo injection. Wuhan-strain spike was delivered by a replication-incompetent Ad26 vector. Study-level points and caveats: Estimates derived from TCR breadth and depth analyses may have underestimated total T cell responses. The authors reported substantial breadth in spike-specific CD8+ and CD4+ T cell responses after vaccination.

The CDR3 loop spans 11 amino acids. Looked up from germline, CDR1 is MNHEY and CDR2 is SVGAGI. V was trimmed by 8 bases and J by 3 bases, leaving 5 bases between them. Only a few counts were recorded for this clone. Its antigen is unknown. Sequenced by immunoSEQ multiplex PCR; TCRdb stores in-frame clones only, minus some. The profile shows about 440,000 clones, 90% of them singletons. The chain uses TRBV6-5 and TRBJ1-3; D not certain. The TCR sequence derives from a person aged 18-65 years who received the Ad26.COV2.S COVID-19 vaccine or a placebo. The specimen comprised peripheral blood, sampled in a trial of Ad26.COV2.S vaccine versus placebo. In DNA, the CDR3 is TGTGCCAGCCTCCTTGGAAACACCATATATTTT. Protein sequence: CASLLGNTIYF.